This T cell receptor (beta chain) was retrieved from a study of blood T cell repertoires in COVID-19. In the study overall: Whether acute or convalescent, the COVID-19 samples came from the United States, Italy and Spain. PBMCs, B-cell-depleted T cells, or T cells provided the cDNA or gDNA that made up the material.

Per the study methods: Amplified reference gene primers provided the basis for estimating nucleated cell counts. Sequenced by immunoSEQ multiplex PCR; TCRdb stores in-frame clones only, minus some. V, J and clone size are taken as reported in that table, and D and trimming were inferred from the DNA itself. The repertoire has around 75,000 clones, about 86% of them found once; the top ten carry 3.9%. This CDR3 spans 15 amino acids. The V gene's germline CDR1 is SNHLY and CDR2 FYNNEI. Between the trimmed V and J ends, which lost 8 bases and 0 bases, there was a span of 17 bases. V is TRBV2 and J is TRBJ2-7, with D possibly being TRBD2 (6 bases). Material for sequencing was peripheral blood. The TCR was taken from a man in his 70s with active COVID-19. CDR3 sequence: CASRPLATSSYEQYF. The DNA of the CDR3 is TGTGCCAGCCGCCCCCTAGCGACTAGCTCCTACGAGCAGTACTTC.